The rows below give T cell receptor beta chains drawn from one sample of a study of T cell repertoires in cytomegalovirus infection. Their antigen targets remain unknown. Each CDR3 protein gets one entry after TCRdb re-called the reads with MiXCR. Found here are around 200,000 distinct CDR3 sequences, less than 50% of them singletons; the top ten hold 55% to 60%. The specimen was CD8+ T cells from cultured PBMCs, collected from culture after CMV antigen stimulation. These receptors all come from a human donor in good health (CMV status not recorded). Some clones in this sample may be carry-over from other donors' samples. Both conserved end residues are trimmed from each CDR3.

V gene	J gene	CDR3 protein
TRBV28	TRBJ2-1	ASSRTTWRERGDNEQF
TRBV7-9	TRBJ2-7	ASSLGSIGEQY
TRBV25-1	TRBJ1-1	ARSQNNLIIIRTEAF
TRBV7-4	TRBJ2-3	ASSLRTYNTDTQY
TRBV7-8	TRBJ2-3	ASSLPLAGVTDTQY
TRBV12-3/TRBV12-4	TRBJ2-1	ASSFPTKSNEQF
TRBV19	TRBJ2-1	ASSIATSGGAHEQF
TRBV27	TRBJ2-7	ASITQNGLTYEQY
TRBV11-3	TRBJ2-3	ASSPLSGVADTQY
TRBV7-9	TRBJ2-2	ASSLLGQGWTGELF
TRBV7-8	TRBJ1-2	ASSPGTGALSNYGYT
TRBV12-3/TRBV12-4	TRBJ2-1	ASSTRTSGANEQF
TRBV15	TRBJ2-1	ATTSTSYNEQF
TRBV12-3/TRBV12-4	TRBJ1-1	ASSRGGNTEAF
TRBV7-8	TRBJ2-7	ASSLPWTSGNYEQY
TRBV27	TRBJ2-1	ASSLSPSGSYNEQF
TRBV27	TRBJ1-1	ASSPRQGRRAF
TRBV11-3	TRBJ1-6	ANRQIRGYSPLH
TRBV2	TRBJ2-1	ASSEGGARYNEQF
TRBV12-3/TRBV12-4	TRBJ1-2	ASSLETRGYT
TRBV7-9	TRBJ2-6	ASSSSRDRMKFGANVLT
TRBV7-6	TRBJ2-1	ASSFPRSLAGGNEQF
TRBV7-6	TRBJ2-6	ASSPHLPGSSGANVLT
TRBV7-9	TRBJ2-1	ASSFFSRVGLAGINEQF
TRBV4-1	TRBJ2-5	ASSQDTILAGAYQETQY
TRBV12-5	TRBJ2-1	ASGYAGNEQF
TRBV7-9	TRBJ1-2	ASSPPGQQLHGYT